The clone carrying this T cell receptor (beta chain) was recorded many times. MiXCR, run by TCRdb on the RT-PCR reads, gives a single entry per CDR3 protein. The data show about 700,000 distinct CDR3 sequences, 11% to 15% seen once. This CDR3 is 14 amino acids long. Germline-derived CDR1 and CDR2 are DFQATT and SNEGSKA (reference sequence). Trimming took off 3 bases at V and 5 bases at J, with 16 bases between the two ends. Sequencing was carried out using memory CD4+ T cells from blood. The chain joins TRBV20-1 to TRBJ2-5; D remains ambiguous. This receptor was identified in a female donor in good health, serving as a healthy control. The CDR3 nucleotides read TGCAGTGCTAGTAGAGAGGCGGAAGGGGAGACCCAGTACTTC. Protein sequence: CSASREAEGETQYF.